The 20 T cell receptor beta chains presented below share a single source sample, sequenced in a study of blood T cell repertoires in COVID-19. Profiling relied on immunoSEQ multiplex PCR, and the TCRdb table lists in-frame clones only, not all of them. The sample holds around 310,000 clones, roughly 90% seen once. Sequenced input: PBMCs or T cells enriched from blood (not recorded which). These TCRs come from a woman aged 25 to 39 who had recovered from COVID-19.

The gene calls are TRBV11-3 and TRBJ2-1; 9 bases line up with TRBD1. Germline lookup yields CDR1 SGHNT and CDR2 YENEEA. The length of the CDR3 is 16 residues. V lost 5 bases to trimming and J lost 3 bases; unmatched junction nucleotides: 8. The CDR3 region is CASSAPGQGFYNEQFF. In DNA form, the CDR3 reads TGTGCCAGCAGCGCCCCGGGACAGGGTTTCTACAATGAGCAGTTCTTC.

The rearrangement uses TRBV28 and TRBJ2-7; D is uncertain. Trimming took off 3 bases at V and 7 bases at J, with 22 bases between the two ends. Germline values: CDR1 MDHEN, CDR2 SYDVKM. The CDR3 contains 16 residues. The CDR3 loop reads CASSFRSRFLAGEQYF. CDR3 in DNA: TGTGCCAGCAGTTTCCGCTCACGGTTCCTCGCTGGTGAGCAGTACTTC.

V and J are TRBV20-1 and TRBJ2-3; D ambiguous. This CDR3 contains 11 residues. V was cut by 3 bases and J by 4 bases, with 5 bases left in between. Per the germline V gene, CDR1 is DFQATT and CDR2 is SNEGSKA (reference sequence). This chain's CDR3 is CSASPADTQYF. CDR3 nucleotide sequence: TGCAGTGCTAGCCCTGCAGATACGCAGTATTTT.

This sequence joins TRBV5-1 and TRBJ1-3; 7 nucleotides line up with TRBD1. Germline CDR1 SGHRS, CDR2 YFSETQ. The V segment lost 0 bases and the J segment 3 bases; nucleotides outside the gene matches: 3. This CDR3 has 15 amino acids. In DNA, the CDR3 is TGCGCCAGCAGCTTGGAGGGGGCGCTTGGAAACACCATATATTTT. Encoded protein: CASSLEGALGNTIYF.

V usage is TRBV27 and J usage is TRBJ1-1, with D perhaps matching TRBD1 (5 bases). V dropped 5 bases and J dropped 0 bases, with 10 bases sitting between them. CDR1 is MNHEY and CDR2 is SMNVEV in the germline V gene (reference sequence). The CDR3 runs 14 residues. CDR3 in DNA: TGTGCCAGCAGTAGTACGGACATGAACACTGAAGCTTTCTTT. Encoded protein: CASSSTDMNTEAFF.

J is TRBJ2-1 and V is TRBV29-1; 8 nucleotides agree with TRBD1. Germline V gene sequence: CDR1 SQVTM, CDR2 ANQGSEA. The CDR3 has 14 residues. With 8 bases clipped from V and 7 bases from J, the junction kept 13 bases outside the gene matches. CDR3 loop: CSPECDRGSNEQFF. The CDR3 DNA is TGCAGCCCTGAATGCGACAGGGGATCGAATGAGCAGTTCTTC.

This chain connects TRBV28 to TRBJ2-3, with 8 bases identical to TRBD2. The CDR3 is made up of 13 amino acids. V gave up 5 bases and J gave up 11 bases; unmatched junction bases: 9. Germline lookup yields CDR1 MDHEN and CDR2 SYDVKM. CDR3 residues: CASSSEKREGQYF. Here the CDR3 DNA reads TGTGCCAGCAGTAGCGAAAAACGGGAGGGGCAGTATTTT.

This sequence joins TRBV30 and TRBJ1-2; D is perhaps TRBD1 (6 bases). This CDR3 spans 14 amino acids. Looked up from germline, CDR1 is GTSNPN and CDR2 is SVGIG (reference sequence). Trimming removed 3 bases at V and 5 bases at J, with 16 bases between. CDR3 region: CAWRDDRREYGYTF. The DNA of the CDR3 is TGTGCCTGGAGGGACGACAGGCGTGAATATGGCTACACCTTC.

The chain joins TRBV9 to TRBJ1-4; 7 bases line up with TRBD1. This CDR3 spans 16 amino acids. Germline CDR1 SGDLS, CDR2 YYNGEE. V dropped 4 bases and J dropped 8; count of bases not matched to a gene: 14. The CDR3 sequence: CASSPRDSLLSEKLFF. The DNA of the CDR3 is TGTGCCAGCAGCCCACGGGACAGTTTGTTGTCGGAAAAACTGTTTTTT.

This rearrangement joins TRBV27 to TRBJ2-6; the match to TRBD1 covers 9 bases. V lost 6 bases, J lost 1 base, and 7 bases stayed unmatched. The CDR3 loop spans 17 amino acids. Looked up from germline, CDR1 is MNHEY and CDR2 is SMNVEV (reference sequence). CDR3 loop: CASRDRGGLSGANVLTF. CDR3 bases: TGTGCCAGCAGGGACAGGGGAGGGTTATCTGGGGCCAACGTCCTGACTTTC.

The genes are TRBV5-1 and TRBJ2-3, with a tentative D call TRBD2 (5 bases). Trimming stripped 1 base from V and 4 bases from J, with 10 bases between. The CDR3 has 14 amino acids. The V gene's germline CDR1 is SGHRS and CDR2 YFSETQ. CDR3 sequence (DNA): TGCGCCAGCAGCTTGCTAGCAGGCCCAGATACGCAGTATTTT. It specifies CASSLLAGPDTQYF.

This chain uses TRBV19 with TRBJ1-2, with TRBD1 identical over 11 bases. Germline CDR1 LNHDA, CDR2 SQIVND (reference sequence). The CDR3 length is 15 residues. The J segment lost 4 bases and the V segment lost 4 bases, leaving 5 bases of the junction unmatched. Here the CDR3 reads CASSRGQGASYGYTF. The CDR3 coding sequence is TGTGCCAGTAGTAGAGGACAGGGGGCGTCCTATGGCTACACCTTC.

The chain employs TRBV7-9 and TRBJ1-2; a possible D gene is TRBD1 (5 bases). The length of the CDR3 is 16 residues. V lost 5 bases and J 6 bases, leaving 22 bases between the germline ends. Germline CDR1 is SEHNR and CDR2 is FQNEAQ (reference sequence). The CDR3 region is CASSSMSDTYWDGYTF. CDR3 in DNA: TGTGCCAGCAGCAGTATGTCGGACACCTACTGGGATGGCTACACCTTC.

A word on this clone: Within the sample, other DNA sequences also encode this same CDR3. V is TRBV19 and J is TRBJ1-1, with D maybe TRBD1 (6 bases). Trimming stripped 1 base from V and 4 bases from J, with 7 bases between. The CDR3 contains 13 residues. The germline CDR1 and CDR2 sequences are LNHDA and SQIVND (reference sequence). CDR3 DNA sequence: TGTGCCAGTAGTATAGGAGGGGGCACTGAAGCTTTCTTT. This encodes CASSIGGGTEAFF.

The V and J genes are TRBV7-6 and TRBJ2-7; 10 positions agree with TRBD1. This CDR3 has 15 residues. In germline, CDR1 is SGHVS, CDR2 FNYEAQ. Trimming cost V 4 bases and J 3 bases; bases outside gene matches: 6. CDR3 in DNA: TGTGCCAGCAGCTCGGGACAGGGGCTAAACTACGAGCAGTACTTC. This codes for CASSSGQGLNYEQYF. Variable domain in full (rest from reference TRBV7-6 and TRBJ2-7): GAGVSQSPRYKVTKRGQDVALRCDPISGHVSLYWYRQALGQGPEFLTYFNYEAQQDKSGLPNDRFSAERPEGSISTLTIQRTEQRDSAMYRCASSSGQGLNYEQYFGPGTRLTVT.

The chain employs TRBV18 and TRBJ1-6, with 10 bases aligning to TRBD1. The CDR3 spans 18 residues. V lost 3 bases and J lost 9; bases outside the gene matches: 14. CDR1 is KGHSH and CDR2 is LQKENI in the germline V gene. The CDR3 loop is CASSPPGLTGGASSPLHF. CDR3 in DNA: TGTGCCAGCTCACCGCCCGGCCTGACAGGGGGCGCGAGTTCACCCCTCCACTTT. The complete variable domain, with remaining parts taken from reference TRBV18 and TRBJ1-6, reads NAGVMQNPRHLVRRRGQEARLRCSPMKGHSHVYWYRQLPEEGLKFMVYLQKENIIDESGMPKERFSAEFPKEGPSILRIQQVVRGDSAAYFCASSPPGLTGGASSPLHFGNGTRLTVT.

V is TRBV24-1 and J is TRBJ2-5, with 8 bases that match TRBD2. Germline V gene sequence: CDR1 KGHDR, CDR2 SFDVKD. The CDR3 is made up of 16 amino acids. Trimming took 5 bases from V and 5 from J; bases not matched to a gene: 12. The CDR3 sequence is CATSGSISGKWETQYF. CDR3 coding DNA: TGTGCCACCAGTGGGAGTATTAGCGGGAAGTGGGAGACCCAGTACTTC.

The chain couples TRBV15 to TRBJ1-1; maybe TRBD1 (5 bases). CDR1 LNHNV and CDR2 YYDKDF come from the germline V gene (reference sequence). This CDR3 comprises 15 residues. V lost 0 bases and J lost 4, with 12 bases in between. The CDR3 reads CATSRDGGGSTEAFF. The CDR3 nucleotides read TGTGCCACCAGCAGAGATGGGGGGGGAAGCACTGAAGCTTTCTTT.

The chain combines TRBV27 with TRBJ1-4; D remains ambiguous. The CDR3 has 13 amino acids. CDR1 and CDR2 from the germline V gene are MNHEY and SMNVEV (reference sequence). Trimming pared 3 bases from V and 11 bases from J, leaving 13 bases between. CDR3 residues: CASSFSTFEKLFF. For the CDR3, the DNA is TGTGCCAGCAGTTTTTCTACCTTCGAGAAACTGTTTTTT.

The V call is TRBV7-3, the J call TRBJ2-2; possibly TRBD2 for D (6 bases). The CDR3 extends over 17 amino acids. Trimming removed 1 base at V and 6 bases at J, with 18 bases between. Per germline, CDR1 SGHTA and CDR2 FQGTGA. The CDR3 loop is CASSLSSVDSGAGELFF. CDR3 bases: TGTGCCAGCAGCTTAAGTTCAGTTGATTCGGGGGCCGGGGAGCTGTTTTTT.